A selection of T cell receptor beta chains follows, all from one sample in a study of control samples from healthy donors and cancer patients. Data came from immunoSEQ multiplex PCR; TCRdb stores just in-frame clones and leaves some out. The sample has around 120,000 clones, approximately 94% seen once. The source material was PBMCs. The receptor set was obtained from a man over 45 with head and neck cancer. Each CDR3 is given with its conserved first and last residue. A D gene is named only where the DNA matches it firmly. Clone sizes are given selectively: once, few, many, or a class where the clone is expanded.

V gene,D gene,clone size,J gene,CDR3 DNA,CDR3 protein
TRBV24-1,-,-,TRBJ2-3,TGTGCCACCAGTGATAATGAAGCAGATACGCAGTATTTT,CATSDNEADTQYF
TRBV19,-,few,TRBJ2-7,TGTGCCAGTACCCTGAGAGGGGATGGAACCTACGAGCAGTACTTC,CASTLRGDGTYEQYF
TRBV7-2,TRBD1,-,TRBJ2-2,TGTGCCAGCAACACAGGGGGAGCGACCGGGGAGCTGTTTTTT,CASNTGGATGELFF
TRBV2,-,-,TRBJ1-5,TGTGCCAGCAGGAAGGCGGGGGAACGGCAGCCCCAGCATTTT,CASRKAGERQPQHF
TRBV4-3,TRBD2,-,TRBJ2-3,TGCGCCAGCAGCCAAGAAGGGACTAGCGGGGGGCTACCGCAGTATTTT,CASSQEGTSGGLPQYF
TRBV27,TRBD1,-,TRBJ2-7,TGTGCCAGCAGTCCCGGACAGGGCCCCTACGAGCAGTACTTC,CASSPGQGPYEQYF
TRBV10-2,-,-,TRBJ2-3,TGCGCCGGACACTATTCCCCGCGGGCGGGGAGGAGAGATACGCAGTATTTT,CAGHYSPRAGRRDTQYF
TRBV19,TRBD2,-,TRBJ2-1,TGTGCCAGTAGTATGGGGAGCGGGGGGACCTACAATGAGCAGTTCTTC,CASSMGSGGTYNEQFF
TRBV30,TRBD1,-,TRBJ1-5,TGTGCCTGTAACAGGGGTCTAGGTCAGCCCCAGCATTTT,CACNRGLGQPQHF
TRBV6-5,TRBD1,few,TRBJ1-1,TGTGCCAGCAGTACCTACCGGGACAGGGACGTCTTT,CASSTYRDRDVF
TRBV1,-,-,TRBJ2-2,TGCACCAGCAGCCAAGATTCTAGCGGGGGGGCCGGGGAGCTGTTTTTT,CTSSQDSSGGAGELFF
TRBV4-2,TRBD2,-,TRBJ2-5,TGTGCCAGCACCCAGACTAGCGGGGGGCTCCAAGAGACCCAGTACTTC,CASTQTSGGLQETQYF
TRBV11-2,-,-,TRBJ1-1,TGTGCCAGCAGCTTATACTCGGCGGGCCCGAACACTGAAGCTTTCTTT,CASSLYSAGPNTEAFF
TRBV6-2/TRBV6-3,-,once,TRBJ1-5,TGTGCCAGCAGCCGGAGCCGATATAGCAATCAGCCCCAGCATTTT,CASSRSRYSNQPQHF
TRBV28,-,-,TRBJ1-5,TGTGCCAGCAGTTTGCCAGGGGCTAGCAATCAGCCCCAGCATTTT,CASSLPGASNQPQHF
TRBV4-2,-,-,TRBJ2-3,TGTGCCAGCAGCCAAACGACAGATACGCAGTATTTT,CASSQTTDTQYF
TRBV5-4,-,-,TRBJ1-4,TGTGCCGTGGGAGGGACGGGGAGTGAAAAACTGTTTTTT,CAVGGTGSEKLFF
TRBV3-1/TRBV3-2,-,-,TRBJ1-5,TGTGCCAGCAGCCGGTCAGACAATCAGCCCCAGCATTTT,CASSRSDNQPQHF
TRBV6-2/TRBV6-3,TRBD1,-,TRBJ1-1,TGTGCCAGCAGTTACGACACAGGGGGCGCGCGCACTGAAGCTTTCTTT,CASSYDTGGARTEAFF
TRBV19,-,-,TRBJ1-2,TGTGCCAGTAGGAGCTCCCCTGGGGCGGGTGGCTACACCTTC,CASRSSPGAGGYTF
TRBV5-1,-,-,TRBJ1-1,TGCGCCAGCAGCTTAGGGGTGGCGAACACTGAAGCTTTCTTT,CASSLGVANTEAFF
TRBV7-9,-,-,TRBJ2-1,TGTGCCAGCAGCCTCAGGGTTAGGGATGAGCAGTTCTTC,CASSLRVRDEQFF
TRBV6-5,-,-,TRBJ1-3,TGTGCCAGCAGTTACTCGAGGAGCTCTGGAAACACCATATATTTT,CASSYSRSSGNTIYF
TRBV6-1,-,-,TRBJ1-2,TGTGCCAGCAGTGACCTGCGGTGGGGGCGCACCTTC,CASSDLRWGRTF
TRBV30,TRBD1,-,TRBJ1-2,TGTGCCTGGAGTGAGGGGACAGGGGCTTTTTACTATGGCTACACCTTC,CAWSEGTGAFYYGYTF
TRBV19,TRBD1,-,TRBJ1-5,TGTGCCAGTAGTATGAATCCCGGACAGGGGCTCTACCAGAACAATCAGCCCCAGCATTTT,CASSMNPGQGLYQNNQPQHF
TRBV6-2/TRBV6-3,-,-,TRBJ1-4,TGTGCCAGCAGTTCACCTGGACTCACGAATGAAAAACTGTTTTTT,CASSSPGLTNEKLFF
TRBV5-1,-,-,TRBJ2-3,TGCGCCAGCAGCTTGGTGGCAGGGAGCACAGATACGCAGTATTTT,CASSLVAGSTDTQYF
TRBV29-1,-,-,TRBJ1-3,TGCAGCGTTGAAAGTTGGACCTCCATCTCTGGAAACACCGTATATTTT,CSVESWTSISGNTVYF
TRBV12-5,-,many,TRBJ2-2,TGTGCTAGTGGTCTCACAATCAGCGGGACCGGGGAGCTGTTTTTT,CASGLTISGTGELFF
TRBV30,-,-,TRBJ1-2,TGTGCCTGGAGGACAGAAGCAAGGACCGGCTACACCTTC,CAWRTEARTGYTF
TRBV6-6,TRBD1,-,TRBJ1-4,TGTGCCAGCACCGCCCGACAGGGGGGTGAAAAACTGTTTTTT,CASTARQGGEKLFF
TRBV6-5,TRBD1,once,TRBJ2-2,TGTGCCAGCAGTTACGGACAGGGGGCCGGGGAGCTGTTTTTT,CASSYGQGAGELFF
TRBV4-2,-,-,TRBJ1-1,TGTGCCAGCAGCCAAGGGGTCGGGGGTCGTGAAGCTTTCTTT,CASSQGVGGREAFF
TRBV7-2,TRBD2,-,TRBJ2-7,TGTGCCAGCAGCCCCCACGGGAGGGTAGCGGGGGGGAGCTCCTACGAGCAGTACTTC,CASSPHGRVAGGSSYEQYF
TRBV11-2,-,-,TRBJ1-5,TGTGCCAGCAGCTTAGTTGGGGGCAATCAGCCCCAGCATTTT,CASSLVGGNQPQHF
TRBV10-3,-,-,TRBJ1-1,TGTGCCATCAGTGAGTCTACAGGGAAGTCTGAAGCTTTCTTT,CAISESTGKSEAFF
TRBV28,-,-,TRBJ2-2,TGTGCCAGCACCCTGTGGGGGCAGGGTAACACCGGGGAGCTGTTTTTT,CASTLWGQGNTGELFF
TRBV11-2,TRBD2,-,TRBJ2-1,TGTGCCAGCAGCTTAGGGACTAGCGGAAACAATGAGCAGTTCTTC,CASSLGTSGNNEQFF
TRBV11-1,-,once,TRBJ1-1,TGTGCCAGCAAAAGGGGCGGGAACACTGAAGCTTTCTTT,CASKRGGNTEAFF
TRBV5-8,TRBD1,-,TRBJ2-3,TGTGCCGGTGACAGGGGGCCCGCAGATACGCAGTATTTT,CAGDRGPADTQYF
TRBV7-2,-,-,TRBJ2-1,TGTGCCAGCAGCTTTAGCCTTCCCAATGAGCAGTTCTTC,CASSFSLPNEQFF
TRBV10-3,TRBD1,-,TRBJ2-7,TGTGCCATCAGCACAGGGGGCGACGAGCAGTACTTC,CAISTGGDEQYF
TRBV15,-,-,TRBJ1-4,TGTGCCACCAGCAGAGTAGGCGGAAAACTGTTTTTT,CATSRVGGKLFF
TRBV27,TRBD1,-,TRBJ2-3,TGTGCCAGCAGTGACCGGGACAGAGAATTCACAGATACGCAGTATTTT,CASSDRDREFTDTQYF
TRBV5-4,TRBD2,-,TRBJ2-1,TGTGCCAGCAGCGGGGGACTAGCCCCCGAAGGCTGGAATGAGCAGTTCTTC,CASSGGLAPEGWNEQFF